This T cell receptor (beta chain) was captured by sequencing in a study of blood T cell repertoires in COVID-19. Study-level information: Samples came from the United States, Italy and Spain, spanning acute and convalescent COVID-19. T cells, B-cell-depleted T cells, or PBMCs supplied cDNA or gDNA.

Some clones are missing from TCRdb's copy, which holds only in-frame ones; the method was immunoSEQ multiplex PCR. The data contain about 240,000 clones, 88% of them singletons. Trimming cost V 2 bases and J 4 bases; bases outside gene matches: 3. The CDR3 has 16 residues. Germline values: CDR1 MNHNY, CDR2 SVGAGI (reference sequence). The TCR was taken from a woman in her 40s who had recovered from COVID-19. Sequenced sample: peripheral blood. The gene calls are TRBV6-6 and TRBJ2-1; 12 nucleotides match TRBD2. DNA for the CDR3: TGTGCCAGCAGTTACCCCCTAGCGGGAGGGTACAATGAGCAGTTCTTC. Protein sequence: CASSYPLAGGYNEQFF.